Presented here are 9 T cell receptor beta chains from one specimen sequenced in a study of CD8+ T cells in alopecia areata. Following RNA extraction, reverse transcription yielded cDNA that acted as the sequencing template. Here immunoSEQ multiplex PCR was the method, and the copy in TCRdb shows in-frame clones only, minus some. The table includes 65,000 to 75,000 clones, about 30% detected once. The sample's treatment: oral pan-JAK inhibitor, 5-10 mg twice daily. This sample comprised CD8+ T cells sorted from blood, obtained at week 4, from a patient treated with tofacitinib. These receptor sequences come from a human donor with alopecia areata.

This chain connects TRBV18 to TRBJ2-7; 10 bases match TRBD2. V lost 6 bases and J lost 3; bases outside the gene matches: 14. This CDR3 spans 17 amino acids. The germline gives CDR1 KGHSH, CDR2 LQKENI. The CDR3 bases are TGTGCCAGCTCGCCTCGCCCCGGACTAGCGGAGAACTACGAGCAGTACTTC. It is translated as CASSPRPGLAENYEQYF.

This clone has a handful of counts. The chain carries TRBV27 and TRBJ1-2; a possible D gene is TRBD1 (6 bases). V lost 3 bases to trimming and J lost 1 base, with 12 bases between them. CDR1 MNHEY and CDR2 SMNVEV come from the germline V gene (reference sequence). This CDR3 region has 15 residues. CDR3 bases: TGTGCCAGCAGTTTGTCCGGGGGCAATAACTATGGCTACACCTTC. Protein sequence: CASSLSGGNNYGYTF.

The rearrangement links TRBV5-1 to TRBJ2-7; no reliable D call. Trimming cost V 0 bases and J 4 bases, with 11 bases left between them. The CDR3 sequence is 14 residues long. Germline CDR1 is SGHRS and CDR2 is YFSETQ. The CDR3 DNA reads TGCGCCAGCAGCTTGGATTACGGGCCTTACGAGCAGTACTTC. This sequence encodes CASSLDYGPYEQYF.

The chain has TRBV7-9 and TRBJ2-7, with TRBD1 identical over 10 bases. Germline values: CDR1 SEHNR, CDR2 FQNEAQ (reference sequence). V gave up 6 bases and J gave up 5 bases; unmatched junction bases: 7. This CDR3 region has 14 residues. The CDR3 region has the DNA TGTGCCAGCAGGCCGGGACAGGGGTTAGACGAGCAGTACTTC. Encoded protein: CASRPGQGLDEQYF. Together with reference TRBV7-9 and TRBJ2-7, the CDR3 gives the full variable domain: DTGVSQNPRHKITKRGQNVTFRCDPISEHNRLYWYRQTLGQGPEFLTYFQNEAQLEKSRLLSDRFSAERPKGSFSTLEIQRTEQGDSAMYLCASRPGQGLDEQYFGPGTRLTVT.

The chain employs TRBV15 and TRBJ2-5; D might be TRBD2 (5 bases). Germline values: CDR1 LNHNV, CDR2 YYDKDF (reference sequence). V lost 1 base to trimming and J lost 4 bases, with 13 bases between them. CDR3 length: 15 amino acids. The CDR3 loop is CATSRVLLAGETQYF. CDR3 nucleotides: TGTGCCACCAGCAGAGTGCTGCTAGCTGGAGAGACCCAGTACTTC.

The chain links TRBV29-1 to TRBJ2-2, with 7 bases that match TRBD1. Germline trimming cut 6 bases from V and 8 bases from J; bases unmatched to any gene: 6. The CDR3 sequence is 12 residues long. Germline V gene data show CDR1 as SQVTM and CDR2 as ANQGSEA. In nucleotides, the CDR3 is TGCAGCGTCCTCGGGACAGCTGGGGAGCTGTTTTTT. This gives the protein CSVLGTAGELFF.

The chain joins TRBV29-1 to TRBJ2-2, with D perhaps TRBD1 or TRBD2 (5 bases each). The CDR3 is 15 amino acids. Between the trimmed V and J ends, which lost 6 bases and 2 bases, there was a span of 16 bases. Germline CDR1 and CDR2: SQVTM and ANQGSEA. CDR3 in amino acids: CSVTGTSDNTGELFF. In DNA form, the CDR3 reads TGCAGCGTAACCGGGACGTCAGATAACACCGGGGAGCTGTTTTTT.

The rearrangement links TRBV6-5 to TRBJ1-2; D ambiguous. Per the germline V gene, CDR1 is MNHEY and CDR2 is SVGAGI. CDR3 size: 12 residues. The germline V and J ends were trimmed by 4 bases and 7 bases, with 10 bases remaining between them. CDR3 amino acids: CASSSSGAGYTF. CDR3 nucleotide sequence: TGTGCCAGCAGTTCCTCGGGCGCTGGCTACACCTTC.

This clone was counted a few times. V and J are TRBV7-2 and TRBJ1-1; D might be TRBD1 (5 bases). Germline CDR1 is SGHTA and CDR2 is FQGNSA. The CDR3 spans 15 residues. The ends were cut back, 3 bases at V and 2 bases at J, with 13 bases in the middle. The CDR3 region has the DNA TGTGCCAGCAGCTTTCGGTACGGGGCAAACACTGAAGCTTTCTTT. It yields the protein CASSFRYGANTEAFF.